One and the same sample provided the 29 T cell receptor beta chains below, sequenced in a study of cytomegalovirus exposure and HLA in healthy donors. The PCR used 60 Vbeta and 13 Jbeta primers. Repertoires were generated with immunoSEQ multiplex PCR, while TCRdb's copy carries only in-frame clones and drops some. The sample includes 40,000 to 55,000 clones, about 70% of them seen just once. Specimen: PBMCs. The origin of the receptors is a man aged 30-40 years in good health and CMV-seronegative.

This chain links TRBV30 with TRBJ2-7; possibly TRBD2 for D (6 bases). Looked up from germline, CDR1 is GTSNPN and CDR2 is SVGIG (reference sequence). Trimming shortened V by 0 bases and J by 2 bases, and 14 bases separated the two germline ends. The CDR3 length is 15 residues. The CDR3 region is CAWSVRQAGPYEQYF. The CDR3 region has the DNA TGTGCCTGGAGTGTACGTCAAGCGGGTCCCTACGAGCAGTACTTC.

In DNA form, the CDR3 reads TGTGCCAGCAGCTTGGCAGAACGAGTCGAGGGAGCTTTCTTT. As protein: CASSLAERVEGAFF. This chain connects TRBV5-6 to TRBJ1-1; D gene ambiguous. Trimming took 0 bases from V and 10 from J, leaving 16 bases between them. This CDR3 is 14 amino acids long. CDR1 and CDR2 from the germline V gene are SGHDT and YYEEEE.

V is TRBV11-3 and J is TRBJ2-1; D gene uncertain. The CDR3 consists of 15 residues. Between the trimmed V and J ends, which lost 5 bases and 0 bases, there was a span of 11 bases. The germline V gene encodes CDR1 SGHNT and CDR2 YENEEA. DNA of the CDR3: TGTGCCAGCAGCCTAACAGCAAGCTCCTACAATGAGCAGTTCTTC. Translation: CASSLTASSYNEQFF.

CDR3 sequence reads: CASSLDRGGRTGELFF. In DNA form, the CDR3 reads TGTGCCAGCAGCTTGGACCGGGGTGGACGCACCGGGGAGCTGTTTTTT. The genes are TRBV5-6 and TRBJ2-2, with D possibly TRBD2 on 5 matching bases. Trimming shortened V by 0 bases and J by 4 bases, and 13 bases separated the two germline ends. This CDR3 has 16 amino acids. Germline V gene sequence: CDR1 SGHDT, CDR2 YYEEEE.

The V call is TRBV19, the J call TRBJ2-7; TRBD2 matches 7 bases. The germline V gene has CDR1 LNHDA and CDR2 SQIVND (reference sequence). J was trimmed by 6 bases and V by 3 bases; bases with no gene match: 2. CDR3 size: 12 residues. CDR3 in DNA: TGTGCCAGTAGTATCGTAGCGGGCGAGCAGTACTTC. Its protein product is CASSIVAGEQYF.

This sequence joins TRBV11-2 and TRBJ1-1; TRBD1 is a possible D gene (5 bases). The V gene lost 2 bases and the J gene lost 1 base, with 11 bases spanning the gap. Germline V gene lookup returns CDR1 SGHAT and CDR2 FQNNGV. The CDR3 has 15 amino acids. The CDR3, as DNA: TGTGCCAGCAGCTTAATGTCCGGACAGAACACTGAAGCTTTCTTT. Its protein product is CASSLMSGQNTEAFF. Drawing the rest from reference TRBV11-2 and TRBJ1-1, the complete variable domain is EAGVAQSPRYKIIEKRQSVAFWCNPISGHATLYWYQQILGQGPKLLIQFQNNGVVDDSQLPKDRFSAERLKGVDSTLKIQPAKLEDSAVYLCASSLMSGQNTEAFFGQGTRLTVV.

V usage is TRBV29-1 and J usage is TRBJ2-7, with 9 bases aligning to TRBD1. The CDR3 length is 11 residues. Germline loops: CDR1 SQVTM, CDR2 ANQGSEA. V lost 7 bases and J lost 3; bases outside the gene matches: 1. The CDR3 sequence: CSAGQGYEQYF. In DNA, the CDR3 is TGCAGCGCGGGACAGGGCTACGAGCAGTACTTC.

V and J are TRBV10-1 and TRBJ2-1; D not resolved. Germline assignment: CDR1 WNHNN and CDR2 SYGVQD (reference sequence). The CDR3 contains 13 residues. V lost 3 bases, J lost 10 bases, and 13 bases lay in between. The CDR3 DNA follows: TGCGCCAGCAGTGATTTTGCCCGAGCGGAGCAGTTCTTC. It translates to CASSDFARAEQFF.

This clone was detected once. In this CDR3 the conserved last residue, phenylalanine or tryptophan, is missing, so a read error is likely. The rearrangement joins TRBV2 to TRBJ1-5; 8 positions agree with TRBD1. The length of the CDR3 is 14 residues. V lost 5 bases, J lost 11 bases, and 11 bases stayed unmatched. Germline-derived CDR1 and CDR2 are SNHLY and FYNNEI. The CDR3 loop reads CASSQLKVQGAQHV. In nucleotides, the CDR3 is TGTGCCAGCAGTCAACTAAAGGTACAGGGGGCCCAGCATGTT.

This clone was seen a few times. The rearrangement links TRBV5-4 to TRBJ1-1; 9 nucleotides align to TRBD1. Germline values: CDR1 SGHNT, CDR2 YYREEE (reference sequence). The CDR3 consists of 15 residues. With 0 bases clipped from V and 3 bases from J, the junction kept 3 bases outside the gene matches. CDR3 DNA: TGTGCCAGCAGCTTGGACAGGGGGCTGTACACTGAAGCTTTCTTT. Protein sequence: CASSLDRGLYTEAFF.

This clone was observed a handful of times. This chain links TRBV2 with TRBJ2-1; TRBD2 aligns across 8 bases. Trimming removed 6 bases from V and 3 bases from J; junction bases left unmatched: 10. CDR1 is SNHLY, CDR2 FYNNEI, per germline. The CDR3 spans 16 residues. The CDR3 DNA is TGTGCCAGCAGGCGAGAAATAGCGGGACTCTACAATGAGCAGTTCTTC. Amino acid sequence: CASRREIAGLYNEQFF.

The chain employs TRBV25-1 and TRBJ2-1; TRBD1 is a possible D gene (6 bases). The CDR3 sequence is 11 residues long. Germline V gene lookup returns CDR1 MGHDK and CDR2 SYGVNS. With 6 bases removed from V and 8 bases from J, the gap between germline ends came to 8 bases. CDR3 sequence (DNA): TGTGCCAGCAGACAGGGCCATGAGCAGTTCTTC. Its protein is CASRQGHEQFF.

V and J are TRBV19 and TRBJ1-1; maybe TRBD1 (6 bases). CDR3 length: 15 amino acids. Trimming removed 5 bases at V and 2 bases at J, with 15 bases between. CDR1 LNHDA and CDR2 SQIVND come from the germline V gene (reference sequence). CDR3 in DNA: TGTGCCAGTAGTCCACCGACAGGAGTAAACACTGAAGCTTTCTTT. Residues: CASSPPTGVNTEAFF.

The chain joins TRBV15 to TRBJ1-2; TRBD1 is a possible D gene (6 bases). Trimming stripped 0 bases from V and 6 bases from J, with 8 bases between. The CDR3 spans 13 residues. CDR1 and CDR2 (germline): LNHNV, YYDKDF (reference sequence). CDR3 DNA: TGTGCCACCAGCAGAGAGGGGGCAGATGGCTACACCTTC. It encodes CATSREGADGYTF.

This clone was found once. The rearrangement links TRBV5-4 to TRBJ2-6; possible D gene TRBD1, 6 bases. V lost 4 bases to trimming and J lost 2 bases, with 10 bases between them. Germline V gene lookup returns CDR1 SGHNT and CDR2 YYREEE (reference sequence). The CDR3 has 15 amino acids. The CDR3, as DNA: TGTGCCAGCAGCGCTTACAGGGCTGGGGCCAACGTCCTGACTTTC. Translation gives CASSAYRAGANVLTF. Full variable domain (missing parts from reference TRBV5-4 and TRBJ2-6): ETGVTQSPTHLIKTRGQQVTLRCSSQSGHNTVSWYQQALGQGPQFIFQYYREEENGRGNFPPRFSGLQFPNYSSELNVNALELDDSALYLCASSAYRAGANVLTFGAGSRLTVL.

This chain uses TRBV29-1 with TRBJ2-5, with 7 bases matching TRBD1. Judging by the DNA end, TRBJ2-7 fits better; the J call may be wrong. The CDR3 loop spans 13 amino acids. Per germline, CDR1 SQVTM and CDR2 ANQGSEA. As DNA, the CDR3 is TGCAGCGTTGAATGGACAGGATCCTACGAGCAGTACTTC. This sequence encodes CSVEWTGSYEQYF.

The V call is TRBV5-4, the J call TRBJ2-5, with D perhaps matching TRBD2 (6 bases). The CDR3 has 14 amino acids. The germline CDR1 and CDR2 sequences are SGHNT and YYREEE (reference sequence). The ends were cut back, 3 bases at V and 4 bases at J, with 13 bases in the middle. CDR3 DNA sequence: TGTGCCAGCAGCTGGGGGGTAGCACGAGAGACCCAGTACTTC. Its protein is CASSWGVARETQYF.

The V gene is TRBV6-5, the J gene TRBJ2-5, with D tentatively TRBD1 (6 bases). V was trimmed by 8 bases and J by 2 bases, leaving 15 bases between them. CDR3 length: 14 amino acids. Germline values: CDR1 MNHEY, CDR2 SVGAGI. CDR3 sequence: CASGSSGVQETQYF. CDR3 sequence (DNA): TGTGCCAGCGGATCTTCAGGGGTACAAGAGACCCAGTACTTC.

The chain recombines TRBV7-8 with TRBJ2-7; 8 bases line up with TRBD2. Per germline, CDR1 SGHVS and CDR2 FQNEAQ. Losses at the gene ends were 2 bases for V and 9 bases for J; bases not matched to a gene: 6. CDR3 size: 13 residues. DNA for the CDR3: TGTGCCAGCAGCTTACCACTAGCGGCCCGGCAGTACTTC. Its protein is CASSLPLAARQYF.

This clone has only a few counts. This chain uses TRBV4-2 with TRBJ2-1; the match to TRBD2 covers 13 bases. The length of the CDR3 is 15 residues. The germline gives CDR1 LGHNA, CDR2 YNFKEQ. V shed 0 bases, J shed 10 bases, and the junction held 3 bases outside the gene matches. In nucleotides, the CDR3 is TGTGCCAGCAGCCAAGATCTGGGACTAGCGGGAGAGCAGTTCTTC. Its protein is CASSQDLGLAGEQFF.

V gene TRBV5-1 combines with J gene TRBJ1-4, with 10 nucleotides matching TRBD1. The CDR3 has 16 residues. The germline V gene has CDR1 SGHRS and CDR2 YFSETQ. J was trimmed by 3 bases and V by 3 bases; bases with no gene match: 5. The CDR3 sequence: CASSWGGTGANEKLFF. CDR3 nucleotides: TGCGCCAGCAGCTGGGGAGGGACAGGGGCTAATGAAAAACTGTTTTTT.

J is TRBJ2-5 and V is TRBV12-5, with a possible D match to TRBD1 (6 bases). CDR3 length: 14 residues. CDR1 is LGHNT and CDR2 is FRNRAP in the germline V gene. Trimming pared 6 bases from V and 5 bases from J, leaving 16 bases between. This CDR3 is CASGSTGFGETQYF. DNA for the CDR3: TGTGCTAGTGGCAGCACAGGGTTTGGGGAGACCCAGTACTTC.

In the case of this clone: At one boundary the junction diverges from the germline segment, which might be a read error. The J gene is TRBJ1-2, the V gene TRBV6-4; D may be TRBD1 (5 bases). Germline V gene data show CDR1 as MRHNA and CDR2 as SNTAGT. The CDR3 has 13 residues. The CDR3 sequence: CASSEQGNSGYTF. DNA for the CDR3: TGTGCCAGTAGTGAGCAGGGAAATAGTGGCTACACCTTC.

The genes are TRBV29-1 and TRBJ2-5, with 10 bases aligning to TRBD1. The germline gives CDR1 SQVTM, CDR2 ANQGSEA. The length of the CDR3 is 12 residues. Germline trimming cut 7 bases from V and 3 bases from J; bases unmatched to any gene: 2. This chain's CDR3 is CSGGTGEETQYF. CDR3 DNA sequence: TGCAGCGGAGGGACAGGGGAAGAGACCCAGTACTTC.

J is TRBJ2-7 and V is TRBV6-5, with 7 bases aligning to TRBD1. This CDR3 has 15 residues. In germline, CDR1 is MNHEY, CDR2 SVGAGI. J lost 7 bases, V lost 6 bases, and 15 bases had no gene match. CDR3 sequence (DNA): TGTGCCAGCAGCCCTTATGAGGGGGCATTAACTGAGCAGTACTTC. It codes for CASSPYEGALTEQYF.

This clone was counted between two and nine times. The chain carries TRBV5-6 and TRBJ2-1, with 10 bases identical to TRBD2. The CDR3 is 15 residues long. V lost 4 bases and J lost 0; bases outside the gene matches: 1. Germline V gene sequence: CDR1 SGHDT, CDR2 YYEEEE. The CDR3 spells CASSLAGVSYNEQFF. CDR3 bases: TGTGCCAGCAGCCTAGCGGGAGTCTCCTACAATGAGCAGTTCTTC.

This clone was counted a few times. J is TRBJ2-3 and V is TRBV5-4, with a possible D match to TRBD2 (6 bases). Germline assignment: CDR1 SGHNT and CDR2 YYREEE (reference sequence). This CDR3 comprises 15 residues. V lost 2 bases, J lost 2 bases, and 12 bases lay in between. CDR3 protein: CASSLAGHPTDTQYF. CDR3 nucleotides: TGTGCCAGCAGCTTAGCGGGCCACCCCACAGATACGCAGTATTTT.

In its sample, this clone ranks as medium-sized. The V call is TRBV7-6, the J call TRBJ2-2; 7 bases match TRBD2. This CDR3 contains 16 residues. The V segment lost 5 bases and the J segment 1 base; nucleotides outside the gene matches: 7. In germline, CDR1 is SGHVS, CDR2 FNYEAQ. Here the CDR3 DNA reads TGTGCCAGCAGCCTTACTAGCGCACGGAACACCGGGGAGCTGTTTTTT. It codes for CASSLTSARNTGELFF.

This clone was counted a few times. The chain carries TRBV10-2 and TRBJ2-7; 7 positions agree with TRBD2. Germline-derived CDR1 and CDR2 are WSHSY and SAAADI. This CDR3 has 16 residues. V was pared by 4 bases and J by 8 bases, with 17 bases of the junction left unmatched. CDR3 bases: TGCGCCAGCAGTGGGGTAGGGGAGGGGTTAATTGTGAAGCAGTACTTC. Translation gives CASSGVGEGLIVKQYF.